The present TCR beta chain was sequenced within a study of cytomegalovirus exposure and HLA in healthy donors. The study, taken as a whole, reports: An ancestry cluster, one associated with Asian ancestry, reportedly showed fewer N-insertions than the approximately 650-donor mean in a later analysis.

As concerns this clone: Its target is not known.

After removal of 5 bases from V and 7 bases from J, the junction contained 6 bases not matched to a gene. The CDR3 contains 14 residues. Germline V gene sequence: CDR1 GTSNPN, CDR2 SVGIG (reference sequence). 13 Jbeta primers and 60 Vbeta primers were used for the PCR. Clones were sequenced by immunoSEQ multiplex PCR, and TCRdb holds only the in-frame ones, with some missing. This table lists approximately 68,000 clones. Sequenced sample: PBMCs. This chain uses TRBV30 with TRBJ2-1; 12 nucleotides agree with TRBD2. The clonotype comes from a female donor in good health and CMV-seropositive. The CDR3 here is CAWETGTSGNEQFF. CDR3 in DNA: TGTGCCTGGGAGACCGGGACTAGCGGGAATGAGCAGTTCTTC.